The 8 T cell receptor beta chains in this list originate from one sample, sequenced in a study of blood T cell repertoires in COVID-19. Using immunoSEQ multiplex PCR, the repertoire was profiled, and TCRdb retains in-frame clones only, with some absent. The data contain roughly 260,000 clones, 88% of them singletons. Sample: peripheral blood. The receptors here all came from a man in his sixties who had recovered from COVID-19.

The chain joins TRBV6-5 to TRBJ2-1; 12 bases are a match to TRBD2. The CDR3 covers 15 residues. After removal of 8 bases from V and 5 bases from J, the junction contained 7 bases not matched to a gene. Per germline, CDR1 MNHEY and CDR2 SVGAGI. As DNA, the CDR3 is TGTGCCAGCTCCCCTCTAGCGGGGGGGCACAATGAGCAGTTCTTC. It specifies CASSPLAGGHNEQFF.

The chain carries TRBV18 and TRBJ1-5; 8 bases line up with TRBD1. Per germline, CDR1 KGHSH and CDR2 LQKENI. The CDR3 is made up of 16 amino acids. V trimming: 3 bases; J trimming: 1 base; junction bases outside the gene matches: 5. The CDR3 spells CASSPNRGGSNQPQHF. The CDR3 DNA reads as TGTGCCAGCTCACCGAACAGGGGGGGGAGCAATCAGCCCCAGCATTTT. The variable domain in full, completed from reference TRBV18 and TRBJ1-5, reads NAGVMQNPRHLVRRRGQEARLRCSPMKGHSHVYWYRQLPEEGLKFMVYLQKENIIDESGMPKERFSAEFPKEGPSILRIQQVVRGDSAAYFCASSPNRGGSNQPQHFGDGTRLSIL.

V is TRBV11-2 and J is TRBJ2-5; 12 bases are a match to TRBD1. The V segment lost 1 base and the J segment 7 bases; nucleotides outside the gene matches: 7. The CDR3 totals 16 residues. Germline lookup yields CDR1 SGHAT and CDR2 FQNNGV. In nucleotides, the CDR3 is TGTGCCAGCAGCTTAGGTGCTGGGACAGGGGGCAGGACCCAGTACTTC. It specifies CASSLGAGTGGRTQYF. Based on the CDR3 plus reference TRBV11-2 and TRBJ2-5, the full variable domain is EAGVAQSPRYKIIEKRQSVAFWCNPISGHATLYWYQQILGQGPKLLIQFQNNGVVDDSQLPKDRFSAERLKGVDSTLKIQPAKLEDSAVYLCASSLGAGTGGRTQYFGPGTRLLVL.

This chain connects TRBV12-3 or TRBV12-4 to TRBJ1-5; 8 nucleotides line up with TRBD1. The V and J ends lost 5 bases and 7 bases, in that order; junction bases with no gene match: 4. This CDR3 comprises 13 residues. In DNA, the CDR3 is TGTGCCAGCAGTCATACAGGGGGGCAGCCCCAGCATTTT. It specifies CASSHTGGQPQHF.

The genes are TRBV5-1 and TRBJ2-1, with TRBD2 matching over 10 bases. V shed 4 bases and J 7 bases; nucleotides not matched to a gene: 8. The CDR3 is 15 residues long. Germline V gene lookup returns CDR1 SGHRS and CDR2 YFSETQ. CDR3 protein: CASSASGGAQNEQFF. CDR3 sequence (DNA): TGCGCCAGCAGCGCGAGCGGGGGGGCCCAGAATGAGCAGTTCTTC. The full variable domain, with the rest looked up from reference TRBV5-1 and TRBJ2-1, is KAGVTQTPRYLIKTRGQQVTLSCSPISGHRSVSWYQQTPGQGLQFLFEYFSETQRNKGNFPGRFSGRQFSNSRSEMNVSTLELGDSALYLCASSASGGAQNEQFFGPGTRLTVL.

Written as DNA, the CDR3 is TGTGCCAGCAGAAGGACAGGGGGAAACACCATATATTTT. It yields the protein CASRRTGGNTIYF. The rearrangement links TRBV3-1 (or the pseudogene TRBV3-2) to TRBJ1-3; 8 nucleotides match TRBD1. Germline V lookup: CDR1 LGHDT, CDR2 YNNKEL (reference sequence). There are 13 residues in the CDR3. Trimming cost V 6 bases and J 4 bases; bases outside gene matches: 2.

The V gene is TRBV5-5, the J gene TRBJ2-3; 10 positions match TRBD2. The CDR3 spans 14 residues. The germline V gene encodes CDR1 SGHKS and CDR2 YYEKEE (reference sequence). The J segment lost 3 bases and the V segment lost 4 bases, leaving 2 bases of the junction unmatched. This CDR3 is CASSNSGGTDTQYF. CDR3 DNA: TGTGCCAGCAGCAATAGCGGGGGGACAGATACGCAGTATTTT.

The CDR3, as DNA: TGTGCCTGGAGTGCGAGTGGCTGGAGCTACGAGCAGTACTTC. It yields the protein CAWSASGWSYEQYF. The chain employs TRBV30 and TRBJ2-7; D unresolved. Trimming took 1 base from V and 3 from J, leaving 13 bases between them. The CDR3 extends over 14 amino acids. The germline CDR1 and CDR2 sequences are GTSNPN and SVGIG (reference sequence).